These T cell receptor beta chains were read from a single sample in a study of shared clonotypes between healthy human individuals. Sequenced by immunoSEQ multiplex PCR; TCRdb stores in-frame clones only, minus some. The sample records fewer than 2.5 million clones, 93% being singletons. The material sequenced was naive CD4+ T cells from PBMCs. Receptor source: a man aged 18 to 30 in good health. Some clones in this sample may be carry-over from other donors' samples. CDR3s include the opening cysteine and the closing phenylalanine or tryptophan. Each record gives: J gene, clone size, V gene, D gene, CDR3 protein, CDR3 DNA. D genes are given only for firm matches. Expanded clones get a size class; other rows say once, few or many, or leave the size out.

>TRBJ2-1|NA|TRBV7-2|TRBD1
CASSRTGVYNEQFF
TGTGCCAGCAGTCGGACAGGGGTCTACAATGAGCAGTTCTTC
>TRBJ1-3|NA|TRBV2|NA
CASSEGGYGNTIYF
TGTGCCAGCAGTGAAGGAGGGTACGGAAACACCATATATTTT
>TRBJ2-7|NA|TRBV6-6|TRBD2
CASSYSGGSSEQYF
TGTGCCAGCAGTTACTCCGGCGGGAGTAGCGAGCAGTACTTC
>TRBJ1-1|NA|TRBV9|NA
CASSVGQRLNTEAFF
TGTGCCAGCAGCGTCGGCCAGAGATTGAACACTGAAGCTTTCTTT
>TRBJ1-1|few|TRBV29-1|NA
CSVEDSTEAFF
TGCAGCGTTGAAGATAGCACTGAAGCTTTCTTT
>TRBJ2-7|NA|TRBV7-2|TRBD2
CASSLAGATGYEQYF
TGTGCCAGCAGCCTAGCGGGAGCTACGGGCTACGAGCAGTACTTC
>TRBJ1-2|NA|TRBV27|NA
CASGPPRDGYTF
TGTGCCAGCGGGCCCCCGAGGGATGGCTACACCTTC
>TRBJ2-5|NA|TRBV7-3|NA
CASSLTYQETQYF
TGTGCCAGCAGCTTAACCTATCAAGAGACCCAGTACTTC
>TRBJ1-1|NA|TRBV9|NA
CASSPTGQQTEAFF
TGTGCCAGCAGCCCGACGGGACAACAAACTGAAGCTTTCTTT
>TRBJ2-5|NA|TRBV7-8|NA
CASSPGHTETQYF
TGTGCCAGCAGCCCGGGGCACACGGAGACCCAGTACTTC
>TRBJ1-5|few|TRBV30|NA
CAWSARGGAGQPQHF
TGTGCCTGGAGTGCACGAGGGGGGGCCGGTCAGCCCCAGCATTTT
>TRBJ2-7|NA|TRBV29-1|NA
CSVGGGPHEQYF
TGCAGCGTTGGGGGGGGCCCCCACGAGCAGTACTTC
>TRBJ2-5|NA|TRBV9|NA
CASSPLGHSQETQYF
TGTGCCAGCAGCCCCCTGGGACACTCCCAAGAGACCCAGTACTTC
>TRBJ2-7|NA|TRBV11-2|TRBD2
CASSLRASGSLEQYF
TGTGCCAGCAGCTTAAGGGCTAGCGGATCCCTCGAGCAGTACTTC
>TRBJ1-1|NA|TRBV4-2|NA
CASSQDGRNTEAFF
TGTGCCAGCAGCCAAGACGGCAGGAACACTGAAGCTTTCTTT
>TRBJ2-5|NA|TRBV5-1|TRBD2
CASSLKAGGQETQYF
TGCGCCAGCAGCTTAAAAGCGGGAGGGCAAGAGACCCAGTACTTC
>TRBJ2-6|NA|TRBV5-1|NA
CASSLTPPGGDSSGANVLTF
TGCGCCAGCAGCTTGACCCCTCCAGGGGGGGATAGCTCTGGGGCCAACGTCCTGACTTTC
>TRBJ1-6|NA|TRBV25-1|NA
CASSEGFQNSPLHF
TGTGCCAGCAGTGAAGGATTTCAGAATTCACCCCTCCACTTT
>TRBJ1-5|NA|TRBV28|NA
CATPGATGNQPQHF
TGTGCCACCCCCGGGGCTACGGGCAATCAGCCCCAGCATTTT
>TRBJ2-2|NA|TRBV2|TRBD2
CASSVAGGTGELFF
TGTGCCAGCAGTGTCGCGGGAGGCACCGGGGAGCTGTTTTTT
>TRBJ2-7|NA|TRBV27|TRBD2
CAFHWGEGPHEQYF
TGTGCCTTCCATTGGGGGGAGGGCCCCCACGAGCAGTACTTC
>TRBJ2-7|NA|TRBV7-3|NA
CASSSNPRDSANSYEQYF
TGTGCCAGCAGCTCCAACCCGCGGGACAGCGCGAACTCCTACGAGCAGTACTTC
>TRBJ2-7|NA|TRBV5-1|TRBD2
CASSLASASGSWNYEQYF
TGCGCCAGCAGCTTGGCCTCGGCTAGCGGGAGCTGGAACTACGAGCAGTACTTC
>TRBJ2-2|NA|TRBV5-1|TRBD1
CASSFLGGGQGYTGELFF
TGCGCCAGCAGCTTTCTTGGTGGAGGACAGGGGTACACCGGGGAGCTGTTTTTT
>TRBJ1-4|once|TRBV5-1|NA
CASSSGAKDEKLFF
TGCGCCAGCAGCTCAGGGGCGAAGGATGAAAAACTGTTTTTT
>TRBJ2-1|NA|TRBV7-9|TRBD2
CASSYFGTSGTLGNEQFF
TGTGCCAGCAGCTACTTCGGGACTAGCGGGACCCTCGGGAATGAGCAGTTCTTC
>TRBJ2-7|NA|TRBV11-3|NA
CASSLDTSYEQYF
TGTGCCAGCAGCTTAGATACCAGCTACGAGCAGTACTTC
>TRBJ2-5|NA|TRBV7-9|TRBD2
CASSHGTSGRRGETQYF
TGTGCCAGCAGCCACGGGACTAGCGGGAGGAGGGGGGAGACCCAGTACTTC
>TRBJ2-7|NA|TRBV7-3|NA
CASRFRDAYEQYF
TGTGCCAGCAGGTTCAGGGATGCCTACGAGCAGTACTTC
>TRBJ2-7|once|TRBV7-9|TRBD2
CASSLAGGYEQYF
TGTGCCAGCAGTTTAGCGGGAGGGTACGAGCAGTACTTC
>TRBJ2-4|NA|TRBV28|NA
CASSLGRGGKNIQYF
TGTGCCAGCAGTTTAGGGCGGGGAGGTAAAAACATTCAGTACTTC
>TRBJ2-7|NA|TRBV19|NA
CASSIGGSSYEQYF
TGTGCCAGTAGTATTGGAGGGAGCTCCTACGAGCAGTACTTC
>TRBJ2-2|NA|TRBV5-1|TRBD1
CASSPGTGQGTGELFF
TGCGCCAGCAGCCCCGGGACGGGACAGGGTACCGGGGAGCTGTTTTTT
>TRBJ1-1|NA|TRBV4-3|NA
CASSQDPLRVGTEAFF
TGCGCCAGCAGCCAAGATCCGCTCAGGGTCGGGACTGAAGCTTTCTTT
>TRBJ2-7|NA|TRBV11-2|TRBD1
CASSLLDRASEQYF
TGTGCCAGCAGCTTACTGGACAGGGCATCCGAGCAGTACTTC
>TRBJ2-7|NA|TRBV7-2|TRBD2
CASSPTGLAGARYEQYF
TGTGCCAGCAGCCCAACAGGACTAGCGGGAGCCCGTTACGAGCAGTACTTC
>TRBJ2-3|NA|TRBV9|TRBD2
CASSVDSLAGVRDTQYF
TGTGCCAGCAGCGTAGATTCTTTGGCGGGAGTGCGAGATACGCAGTATTTT
>TRBJ2-1|NA|TRBV5-4|NA
CASSLEVGEQFF
TGTGCCAGCAGCTTGGAGGTGGGAGAGCAGTTCTTC
>TRBJ2-7|NA|TRBV28|NA
CAVRGQDRYEQYF
TGTGCCGTTCGGGGCCAGGACCGCTACGAGCAGTACTTC
>TRBJ1-3|NA|TRBV19|NA
CASSNRNTGNTIYF
TGTGCCAGTAGTAACAGGAACACTGGAAACACCATATATTTT
>TRBJ1-5|NA|TRBV7-2|TRBD1
CASSPGTGRSNQPQHF
TGTGCCAGCAGTCCCGGGACAGGGAGGAGCAATCAGCCCCAGCATTTT
>TRBJ1-2|NA|TRBV27|NA
CASTLSGRFPYGYTF
TGTGCCAGCACCTTGTCGGGGCGCTTCCCCTATGGCTACACCTTC
>TRBJ2-7|NA|TRBV2|NA
CASSGTPRLGSVSVEQYF
TGTGCCAGCAGTGGCACGCCTAGACTAGGATCGGTATCGGTGGAGCAGTACTTC
>TRBJ2-7|NA|TRBV7-9|NA
CASSFGPRSSYEQYF
TGTGCCAGCAGCTTTGGCCCGAGGAGCTCCTACGAGCAGTACTTC
>TRBJ1-4|once|TRBV28|TRBD1
CASSYGQGASEKLFF
TGTGCCAGCAGTTACGGACAGGGGGCGAGTGAAAAACTGTTTTTT
>TRBJ2-5|NA|TRBV5-1|TRBD1
CASSSSGTGKETQYF
TGCGCCAGCAGCTCCTCCGGGACAGGGAAAGAGACCCAGTACTTC
>TRBJ2-7|NA|TRBV27|TRBD1
CASRTQGAYEQYF
TGTGCCAGCAGGACACAGGGGGCCTACGAGCAGTACTTC
>TRBJ2-6|NA|TRBV7-9|NA
CASSTRTEISGANVLTF
TGTGCCAGCAGCACAAGAACGGAGATCTCTGGGGCCAACGTCCTGACTTTC
>TRBJ1-4|NA|TRBV2|NA
CASTLPEGKLFF
TGTGCCAGCACCCTCCCCGAGGGAAAACTGTTTTTT
>TRBJ1-6|NA|TRBV5-1|NA
CASSLAGRGSPLHF
TGCGCCAGCAGCTTGGCCGGGCGGGGTTCACCCCTCCACTTT
>TRBJ2-5|NA|TRBV7-3|TRBD1
CASSARQGAGETQYF
TGTGCCAGCAGCGCGAGACAGGGGGCGGGAGAGACCCAGTACTTC
>TRBJ2-7|NA|TRBV6-5|TRBD1
CASTLGPDRIYEQYF
TGTGCCAGCACCCTCGGTCCGGACAGGATCTACGAGCAGTACTTC
>TRBJ2-2|NA|TRBV7-2|NA
CASSLVGRPERELFF
TGTGCCAGCAGCTTAGTGGGGAGACCGGAGAGGGAGCTGTTTTTT
>TRBJ1-3|NA|TRBV5-1|NA
CASSLGPTENTIYF
TGCGCCAGCAGTTTGGGACCGACGGAAAACACCATATATTTT
>TRBJ1-1|once|TRBV19|NA
CASSIGGGWGTEAFF
TGTGCCAGTAGTATAGGTGGCGGGTGGGGCACTGAAGCTTTCTTT